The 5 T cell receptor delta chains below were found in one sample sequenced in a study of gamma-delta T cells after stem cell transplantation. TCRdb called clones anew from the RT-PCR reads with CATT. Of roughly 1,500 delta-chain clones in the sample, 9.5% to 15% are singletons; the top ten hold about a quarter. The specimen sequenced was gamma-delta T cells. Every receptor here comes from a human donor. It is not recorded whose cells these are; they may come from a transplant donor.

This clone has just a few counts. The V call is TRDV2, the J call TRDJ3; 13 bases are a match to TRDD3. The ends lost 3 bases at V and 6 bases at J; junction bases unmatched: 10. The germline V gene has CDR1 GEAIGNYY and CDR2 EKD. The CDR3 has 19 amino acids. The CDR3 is CACDPVLGDTPLDTRQMFF. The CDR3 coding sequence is TGTGCCTGTGACCCGGTACTGGGGGATACGCCCTTGGACACCCGACAGATGTTTTTC.

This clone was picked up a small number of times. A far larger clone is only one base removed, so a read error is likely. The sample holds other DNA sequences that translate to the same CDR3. CDR3 protein: CACDPLGVHTDKLIF. In DNA form, the CDR3 reads TGTGCCTGTGATCCACTGGGGGTTCACACCGATAAACTCATTTTT. This chain links TRDV2 with TRDJ1, with 8 bases matching TRDD3. CDR3 size: 15 residues. In germline, CDR1 is GEAIGNYY, CDR2 EKD.

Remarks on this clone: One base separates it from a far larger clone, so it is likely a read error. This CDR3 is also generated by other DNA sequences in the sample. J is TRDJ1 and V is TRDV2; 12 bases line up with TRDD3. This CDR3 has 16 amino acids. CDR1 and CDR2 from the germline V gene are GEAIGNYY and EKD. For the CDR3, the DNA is TGTGCCTGCGACAAACTGGGGGATACTAGTCCCGATAAACTCATCTTT. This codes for CACDKLGDTSPDKLIF.

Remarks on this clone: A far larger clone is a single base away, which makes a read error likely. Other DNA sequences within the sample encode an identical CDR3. The CDR3 is CACDYLKGLPTLGDTPTDKLIF. The CDR3 bases are TGTGCCTGTGACTATCTCAAGGGACTTCCTACGTTGGGGGATACGCCGACCGATAAACTCATCTTT. The chain carries TRDV2 and TRDJ1; the match to TRDD3 covers 11 bases. V gave up 3 bases and J gave up 2 bases; unmatched junction bases: 25. Per the germline V gene, CDR1 is GEAIGNYY and CDR2 is EKD. The CDR3 totals 22 residues.

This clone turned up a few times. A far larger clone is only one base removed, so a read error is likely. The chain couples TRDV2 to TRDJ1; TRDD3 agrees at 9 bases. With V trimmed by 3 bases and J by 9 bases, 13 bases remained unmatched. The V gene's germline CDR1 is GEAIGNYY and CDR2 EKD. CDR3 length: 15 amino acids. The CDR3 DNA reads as TGTGCCTGTGACTCCTTACTGGGGGAGAGGTTTGAACTCATCTTT. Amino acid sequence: CACDSLLGERFELIF.